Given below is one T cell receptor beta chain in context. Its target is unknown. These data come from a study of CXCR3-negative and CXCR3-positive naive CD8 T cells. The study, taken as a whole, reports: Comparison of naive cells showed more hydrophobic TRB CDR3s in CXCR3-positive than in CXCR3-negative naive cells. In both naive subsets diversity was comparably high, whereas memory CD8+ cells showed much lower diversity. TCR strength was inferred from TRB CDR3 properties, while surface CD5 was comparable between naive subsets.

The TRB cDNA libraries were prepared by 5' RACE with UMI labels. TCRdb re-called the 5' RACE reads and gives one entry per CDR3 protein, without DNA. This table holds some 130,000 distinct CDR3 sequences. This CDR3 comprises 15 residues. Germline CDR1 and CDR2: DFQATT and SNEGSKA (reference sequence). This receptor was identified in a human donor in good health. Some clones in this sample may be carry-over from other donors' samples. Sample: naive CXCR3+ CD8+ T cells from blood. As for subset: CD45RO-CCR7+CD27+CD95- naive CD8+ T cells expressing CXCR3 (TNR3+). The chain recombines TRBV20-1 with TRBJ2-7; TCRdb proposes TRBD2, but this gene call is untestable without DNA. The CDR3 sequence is CSARGLAGSSYEQYF.